These 11 T cell receptor beta chains share one sample of origin, sequenced in a study of OX40 agonist ivuxolimab in advanced cancers. Assay used: immunoSEQ multiplex PCR; TCRdb lists only in-frame clones, some missing. The sample includes 90,000 to 150,000 clones, 80% to 90% of them seen just once. The starting material was CD4+ or CD8+ T cells sorted from blood, obtained in a trial of the OX40 agonist ivuxolimab. These receptors originate from an adult with an advanced solid tumor such as melanoma, head and neck, liver or kidney cancer.

This clone was detected a few times. The J gene is TRBJ2-7, the V gene TRBV7-2; 8 bases align to TRBD2. V was pared by 5 bases and J by 4 bases, with 10 bases of the junction left unmatched. The CDR3 sequence is 15 residues long. Per germline, CDR1 SGHTA and CDR2 FQGNSA. CDR3 in amino acids: CASSQTRTSSYEQYF. The CDR3 nucleotides read TGTGCCAGCAGCCAAACGAGGACTAGCAGTTACGAGCAGTACTTC.

CDR3 sequence (DNA): TGTGCCATCAGTGATGGAGGGACAGGGGAAGGAGCCAAAAACATTCAGTACTTC. This sequence encodes CAISDGGTGEGAKNIQYF. J is TRBJ2-4 and V is TRBV10-3, with 10 bases lining up with TRBD1. CDR3 size: 18 residues. Trimming at V came to 3 bases and at J to 0 bases, leaving 8 bases not matched to a gene. Germline V lookup: CDR1 ENHRY, CDR2 SYGVKD.

The chain employs TRBV19 and TRBJ1-5; tentatively, D is TRBD1 (5 bases). Trimming removed 0 bases at V and 7 bases at J, with 13 bases between. This CDR3 is 15 amino acids long. Germline V gene sequence: CDR1 LNHDA, CDR2 SQIVND (reference sequence). CDR3 in amino acids: CASSIDFQGNQPQHF. In nucleotides, the CDR3 is TGTGCCAGTAGTATAGACTTCCAGGGAAACCAGCCCCAGCATTTT.

The genes are TRBV7-7 and TRBJ1-1, with D unresolved. V lost 5 bases and J 2 bases, leaving 9 bases between the germline ends. The CDR3 runs 13 residues. From germline, CDR1 is SSHAT and CDR2 FNYEAQ (reference sequence). CDR3 loop: CASSLSKNTEAFF. CDR3 nucleotide sequence: TGTGCCAGCAGCCTCTCCAAAAACACTGAAGCTTTCTTT.

This chain links TRBV19 with TRBJ2-3; D is unclear. V was cut by 5 bases and J by 0 bases, with 9 bases left in between. The V gene's germline CDR1 is LNHDA and CDR2 SQIVND (reference sequence). The CDR3 contains 14 residues. CDR3 amino acids: CASSFSVSTDTQYF. CDR3 nucleotides: TGTGCCAGTAGTTTCTCAGTGAGCACAGATACGCAGTATTTT. Variable domain in full (rest from reference TRBV19 and TRBJ2-3): DGGITQSPKYLFRKEGQNVTLSCEQNLNHDAMYWYRQDPGQGLRLIYYSQIVNDFQKGDIAEGYSVSREKKESFPLTVTSAQKNPTAFYLCASSFSVSTDTQYFGPGTRLTVL.

The chain carries TRBV4-3 and TRBJ1-2; the match to TRBD1 covers 11 bases. The CDR3 is made up of 14 amino acids. V lost 3 bases to trimming and J lost 4 bases; unmatched junction nucleotides: 1. Germline loops: CDR1 LGHNA, CDR2 YSLEER. DNA for the CDR3: TGCGCCAGCAGCCAGGGACAGGGGGGCTATGGCTACACCTTC. It is translated as CASSQGQGGYGYTF.

The chain combines TRBV19 with TRBJ2-2; the D gene is possibly TRBD1 (5 bases). The germline V gene encodes CDR1 LNHDA and CDR2 SQIVND (reference sequence). Trimming left V 5 bases short and J 6 bases short, with 10 bases between. This CDR3 comprises 13 residues. In nucleotides, the CDR3 is TGTGCCAGTAGTCTAGGGGCGGCCGGGGAGCTGTTTTTT. Translating it yields CASSLGAAGELFF.

J is TRBJ1-2 and V is TRBV29-1; 9 bases agree with TRBD1. The germline V gene has CDR1 SQVTM and CDR2 ANQGSEA. V dropped 2 bases and J dropped 7; count of bases not matched to a gene: 5. The CDR3 is 13 amino acids. The CDR3 loop reads CSVETGGGGGYTF. CDR3 DNA: TGCAGCGTTGAAACAGGGGGCGGCGGTGGCTACACCTTC.

The chain has TRBV18 and TRBJ1-1; D is perhaps TRBD1 (6 bases). CDR3 length: 15 amino acids. V gave up 5 bases and J gave up 1 base, with 14 bases separating them. The V gene's germline CDR1 is KGHSH and CDR2 LQKENI. This chain's CDR3 is CASSSQRDTNTEAFF. The CDR3 region has the DNA TGTGCCAGCTCATCCCAGAGGGACACGAACACTGAAGCTTTCTTT.

This clone was recorded only once. The CDR3 DNA sequence: TGTGCCAGCAGTCCTACAGGGGGCGGGTCCTACGAGCAGTACTTC. Residues: CASSPTGGGSYEQYF. The chain employs TRBV7-2 and TRBJ2-7; 9 nucleotides line up with TRBD1. The V segment lost 6 bases and the J segment 1 base; nucleotides outside the gene matches: 7. CDR1 is SGHTA, CDR2 FQGNSA, per germline. This CDR3 has 15 amino acids.

The chain combines TRBV7-2 with TRBJ1-5, with unresolved D. Trimming left V 2 bases short and J 0 bases short, with 11 bases between. Looked up from germline, CDR1 is SGHTA and CDR2 is FQGNSA. The CDR3 is made up of 16 amino acids. The CDR3 loop reads CASSLRGSSSNQPQHF. The DNA for the CDR3 is TGTGCCAGCAGCTTACGAGGGAGTAGTAGCAATCAGCCCCAGCATTTT. The variable domain in full, with the rest retrieved from reference TRBV7-2 and TRBJ1-5, is GAGVSQSPSNKVTEKGKDVELRCDPISGHTALYWYRQSLGQGLEFLIYFQGNSAPDKSGLPSDRFSAERTGGSVSTLTIQRTQQEDSAVYLCASSLRGSSSNQPQHFGDGTRLSIL.